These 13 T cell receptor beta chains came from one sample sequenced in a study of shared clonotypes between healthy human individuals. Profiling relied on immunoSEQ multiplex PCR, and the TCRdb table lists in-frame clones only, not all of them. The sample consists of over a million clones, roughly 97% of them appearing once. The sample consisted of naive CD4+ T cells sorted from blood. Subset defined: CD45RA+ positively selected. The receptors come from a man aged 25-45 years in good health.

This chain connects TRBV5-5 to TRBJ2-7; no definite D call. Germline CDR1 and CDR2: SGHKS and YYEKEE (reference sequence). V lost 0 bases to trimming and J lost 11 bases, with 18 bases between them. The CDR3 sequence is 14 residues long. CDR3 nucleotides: TGTGCCAGCAGCTTGGCTCAGGCCCCGGGTATGGAGTACTTC. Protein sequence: CASSLAQAPGMEYF.

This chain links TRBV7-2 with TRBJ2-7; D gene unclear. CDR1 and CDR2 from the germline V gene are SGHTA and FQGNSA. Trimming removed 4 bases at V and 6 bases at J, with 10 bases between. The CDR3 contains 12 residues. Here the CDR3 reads CASSWTAGEQYF. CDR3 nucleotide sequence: TGTGCCAGCAGCTGGACGGCCGGCGAGCAGTACTTC. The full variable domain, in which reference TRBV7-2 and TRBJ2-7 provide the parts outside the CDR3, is GAGVSQSPSNKVTEKGKDVELRCDPISGHTALYWYRQSLGQGLEFLIYFQGNSAPDKSGLPSDRFSAERTGGSVSTLTIQRTQQEDSAVYLCASSWTAGEQYFGPGTRLTVT.

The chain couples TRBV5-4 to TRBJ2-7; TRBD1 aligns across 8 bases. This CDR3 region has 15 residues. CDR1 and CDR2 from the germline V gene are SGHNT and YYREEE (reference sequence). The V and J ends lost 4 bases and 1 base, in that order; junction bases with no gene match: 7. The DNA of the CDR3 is TGTGCCAGCAGCCAGGGGGCCCTACCATCCTACGAGCAGTACTTC. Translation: CASSQGALPSYEQYF.

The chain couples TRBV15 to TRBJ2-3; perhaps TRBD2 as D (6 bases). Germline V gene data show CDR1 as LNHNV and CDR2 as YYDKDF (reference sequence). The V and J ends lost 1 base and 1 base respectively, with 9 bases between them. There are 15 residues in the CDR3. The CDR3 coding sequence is TGTGCCACCAGCAGAGGGGGGGATGGCACAGATACGCAGTATTTT. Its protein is CATSRGGDGTDTQYF.

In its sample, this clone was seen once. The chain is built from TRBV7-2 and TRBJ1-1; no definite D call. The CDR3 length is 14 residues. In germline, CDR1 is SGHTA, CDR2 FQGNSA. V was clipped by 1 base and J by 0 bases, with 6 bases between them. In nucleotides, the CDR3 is TGTGCCAGCAGCTTAGAATGGATGAACACTGAAGCTTTCTTT. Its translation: CASSLEWMNTEAFF.

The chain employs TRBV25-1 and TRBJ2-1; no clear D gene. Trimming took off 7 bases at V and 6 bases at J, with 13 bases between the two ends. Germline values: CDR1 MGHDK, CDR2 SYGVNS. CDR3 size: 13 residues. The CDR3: CASTQGSPNEQFF. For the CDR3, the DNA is TGTGCCAGCACACAAGGGTCCCCCAATGAGCAGTTCTTC. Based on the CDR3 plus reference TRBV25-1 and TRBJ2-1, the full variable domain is EADIYQTPRYLVIGTGKKITLECSQTMGHDKMYWYQQDPGMELHLIHYSYGVNSTEKGDLSSESTVSRIRTEHFPLTLESARPSHTSQYLCASTQGSPNEQFFGPGTRLTVL.

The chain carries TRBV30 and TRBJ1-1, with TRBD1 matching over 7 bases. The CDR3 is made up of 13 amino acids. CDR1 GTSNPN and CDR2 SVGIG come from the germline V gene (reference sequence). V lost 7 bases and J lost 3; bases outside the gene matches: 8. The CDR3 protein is CASSGGSDTEAFF. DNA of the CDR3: TGTGCCTCCTCAGGGGGTTCGGACACTGAAGCTTTCTTT.

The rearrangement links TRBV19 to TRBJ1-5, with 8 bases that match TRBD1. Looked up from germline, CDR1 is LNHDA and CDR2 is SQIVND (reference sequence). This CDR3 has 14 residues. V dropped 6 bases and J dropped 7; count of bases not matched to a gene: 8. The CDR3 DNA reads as TGTGCCAGTAGCCGAGGACAGGGCGGGCAGCCCCAGCATTTT. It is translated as CASSRGQGGQPQHF.

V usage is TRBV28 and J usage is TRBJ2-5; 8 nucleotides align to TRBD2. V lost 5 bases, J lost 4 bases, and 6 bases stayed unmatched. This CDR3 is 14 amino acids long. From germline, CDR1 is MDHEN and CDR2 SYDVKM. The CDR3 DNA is TGTGCCAGCAGTCCCCCCCTAGCGGGAGAGACCCAGTACTTC. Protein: CASSPPLAGETQYF.

This CDR3 is CASSFLSRTASQETQYF. The CDR3 nucleotides are TGCGCCAGCAGCTTTTTATCAAGGACAGCTAGCCAAGAGACCCAGTACTTC. The chain is built from TRBV5-1 and TRBJ2-5, with D maybe TRBD1 (6 bases). V dropped 2 bases and J dropped 1 base, with 18 bases sitting between them. Looked up from germline, CDR1 is SGHRS and CDR2 is YFSETQ. This CDR3 has 17 residues.

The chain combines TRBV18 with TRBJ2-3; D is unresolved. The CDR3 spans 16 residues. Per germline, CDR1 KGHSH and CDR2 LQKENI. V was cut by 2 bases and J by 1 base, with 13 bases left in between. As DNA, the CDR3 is TGTGCCAGCTCACCATTCGGCGAATTGGGCACAGATACGCAGTATTTT. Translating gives CASSPFGELGTDTQYF.

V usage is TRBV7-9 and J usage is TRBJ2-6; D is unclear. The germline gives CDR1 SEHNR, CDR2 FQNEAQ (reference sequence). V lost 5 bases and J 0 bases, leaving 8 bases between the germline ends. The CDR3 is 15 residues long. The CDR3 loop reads CASSQGNSGANVLTF. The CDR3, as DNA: TGTGCCAGCAGCCAAGGTAACTCTGGGGCCAACGTCCTGACTTTC. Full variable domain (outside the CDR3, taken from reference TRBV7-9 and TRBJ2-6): DTGVSQNPRHKITKRGQNVTFRCDPISEHNRLYWYRQTLGQGPEFLTYFQNEAQLEKSRLLSDRFSAERPKGSFSTLEIQRTEQGDSAMYLCASSQGNSGANVLTFGAGSRLTVL.

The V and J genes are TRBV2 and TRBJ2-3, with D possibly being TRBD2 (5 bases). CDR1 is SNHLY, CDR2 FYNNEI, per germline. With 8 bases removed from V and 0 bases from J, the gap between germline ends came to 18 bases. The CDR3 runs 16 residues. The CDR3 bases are TGTGCCAGCCGTCTAGCAAGGACCCTAAGCACAGATACGCAGTATTTT. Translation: CASRLARTLSTDTQYF.